This passage covers 26 T cell receptor beta chains from one sample sequenced in a study of cytomegalovirus exposure and HLA in healthy donors. PCR amplification relied on 60 Vbeta primers (plus 13 Jbeta primers). TCRdb's table, derived via immunoSEQ multiplex PCR, lists solely in-frame clones and lacks some. The sample totals 68,000 or so clones. Sequences were obtained from PBMCs. The receptor source for this set is a female donor in good health and CMV-seropositive.

The chain uses TRBV9 and TRBJ2-7; D perhaps matches TRBD1 (5 bases). Germline CDR1 and CDR2: SGDLS and YYNGEE. V dropped 3 bases and J dropped 5 bases, with 9 bases sitting between them. This CDR3 comprises 12 residues. In DNA, the CDR3 is TGTGCCAGCAGCGCAGGGAATAACGAGCAGTACTTC. Amino acids: CASSAGNNEQYF.

The chain couples TRBV27 to TRBJ2-1, with 13 bases lining up with TRBD2. The CDR3 is 18 amino acids. The V gene's germline CDR1 is MNHEY and CDR2 SMNVEV (reference sequence). Unmatched junction bases numbered 8, after V lost 2 bases and J lost 4 bases. CDR3 amino acids: CASSLRGLAGVQYNEQFF. CDR3 DNA: TGTGCCAGCAGTTTACGAGGACTAGCGGGAGTGCAATACAATGAGCAGTTCTTC.

The chain recombines TRBV6-1 with TRBJ1-5; no firm D call. Trimming pared 0 bases from V and 4 bases from J, leaving 7 bases between. CDR3 length: 14 residues. Per the germline V gene, CDR1 is MNHNS and CDR2 is SASEGT. The CDR3 nucleotides read TGTGCCAGCAGTGAAGCTAGAGGGAATCAGCCCCAGCATTTT. Amino acids: CASSEARGNQPQHF.

The chain is built from TRBV4-1 and TRBJ2-2; 8 bases align to TRBD2. J was trimmed by 4 bases and V by 0 bases; bases with no gene match: 13. This CDR3 spans 19 amino acids. Germline V CDR1 and CDR2: MGHRA, YSYEKL. In DNA, the CDR3 is TGCGCCAGCAGCCAAGAAACGAGAACGGGGGGGCCCCGCACCGGGGAGCTGTTTTTT. Translating gives CASSQETRTGGPRTGELFF.

The chain links TRBV7-2 to TRBJ2-5; TRBD2 agrees at 8 bases. The germline V gene encodes CDR1 SGHTA and CDR2 FQGNSA. V gave up 5 bases and J gave up 5 bases; unmatched junction bases: 13. This CDR3 contains 16 residues. The DNA for the CDR3 is TGTGCCAGCAGCACCCAGCGGGAGAAAACGGGGGAGACCCAGTACTTC. Its protein is CASSTQREKTGETQYF.

V gene TRBV7-2 combines with J gene TRBJ2-1, with D possibly matching TRBD1 (5 bases). The V gene lost 1 base and the J gene lost 4 bases, with 11 bases spanning the gap. This CDR3 has 15 amino acids. CDR1 is SGHTA, CDR2 FQGNSA, per germline. The CDR3 loop reads CASSLEQVVYNEQFF. The CDR3 DNA reads TGTGCCAGCAGCTTAGAACAGGTGGTATACAATGAGCAGTTCTTC.

The gene calls are TRBV11-2 and TRBJ2-3; D gene uncertain. Germline lookup yields CDR1 SGHAT and CDR2 FQNNGV. The germline V and J ends were trimmed by 2 bases and 6 bases, with 9 bases remaining between them. CDR3 length: 13 residues. As DNA, the CDR3 is TGTGCCAGCAGCTTATTCCCCCAGGATACGCAGTATTTT. Translating gives CASSLFPQDTQYF.

The genes are TRBV19 and TRBJ1-5; TRBD1 matches at 7 bases. The CDR3 spans 15 residues. The V gene end was trimmed by 3 bases and the J gene end by 4 bases; junction bases not matched to a gene: 6. The V gene's germline CDR1 is LNHDA and CDR2 SQIVND (reference sequence). CDR3 residues: CASSMRQGGNQPQHF. CDR3 in DNA: TGTGCCAGTAGTATGAGACAGGGCGGTAATCAGCCCCAGCATTTT.

The chain couples TRBV28 to TRBJ1-3; 8 bases are a match to TRBD1. Germline V CDR1 and CDR2: MDHEN, SYDVKM. Trimming removed 7 bases from V and 4 bases from J; junction bases left unmatched: 12. CDR3 size: 16 residues. The chain's CDR3 is CASKRSGGFRGNTIYF. The CDR3 DNA sequence: TGTGCCAGCAAGAGATCAGGGGGCTTTAGGGGAAACACCATATATTTT.

The rearrangement links TRBV5-1 to TRBJ2-5; tentatively, D is TRBD2 (6 bases). The V end was cut by 4 bases, the J end by 4 bases, with 17 bases between. This CDR3 comprises 15 residues. CDR1 and CDR2 from the germline V gene are SGHRS and YFSETQ. CDR3 sequence: CASSLLMGGGETQYF. The CDR3 DNA reads as TGCGCCAGCAGCCTACTTATGGGGGGAGGAGAGACCCAGTACTTC.

The chain combines TRBV11-1 with TRBJ2-1, with D unclear. Germline V gene lookup returns CDR1 SGHAT and CDR2 FQDESV (reference sequence). Trimming took 3 bases from V and 6 from J, leaving 15 bases between them. The CDR3 totals 15 residues. CDR3 sequence reads: CASSLGDNAGNEQFF. As DNA, the CDR3 is TGTGCCAGCAGCTTGGGCGACAACGCAGGCAATGAGCAGTTCTTC.

Regarding this clone: The same CDR3 arises from other DNA sequences in this sample as well. The chain couples TRBV7-9 to TRBJ1-1; D call uncertain. Germline V gene data show CDR1 as SEHNR and CDR2 as FQNEAQ (reference sequence). The CDR3 runs to 14 residues. V lost 3 bases, J lost 0 bases, and 8 bases lay in between. The DNA for the CDR3 is TGTGCCAGCAGCTTGGCAGCGCTGAACACTGAAGCTTTCTTT. Encoded protein: CASSLAALNTEAFF. Combining the CDR3 with reference TRBV7-9 and TRBJ1-1 gives the whole variable domain DTGVSQNPRHKITKRGQNVTFRCDPISEHNRLYWYRQTLGQGPEFLTYFQNEAQLEKSRLLSDRFSAERPKGSFSTLEIQRTEQGDSAMYLCASSLAALNTEAFFGQGTRLTVV.

The chain employs TRBV7-9 and TRBJ1-4, with D uncertain. V lost 1 base and J lost 0, with 6 bases in between. The CDR3 is 15 residues long. CDR1 and CDR2 (germline): SEHNR, FQNEAQ (reference sequence). CDR3 nucleotides: TGTGCCAGCAGCTTAGGCAGTGCAACTAATGAAAAACTGTTTTTT. This translates into CASSLGSATNEKLFF.

The genes are TRBV7-9 and TRBJ2-2, with 10 bases that match TRBD2. The V segment lost 2 bases and the J segment 1 base; nucleotides outside the gene matches: 1. The CDR3 totals 16 residues. Germline values: CDR1 SEHNR, CDR2 FQNEAQ (reference sequence). Here the CDR3 DNA reads TGTGCCAGCAGCTTAACTAGCGGGGAGAACACCGGGGAGCTGTTTTTT. This codes for CASSLTSGENTGELFF.

V is TRBV7-8 and J is TRBJ2-1; 8 bases align to TRBD1. The V segment lost 5 bases and the J segment 8 bases; nucleotides outside the gene matches: 8. The CDR3 runs 14 residues. Germline loops: CDR1 SGHVS, CDR2 FQNEAQ. Here the CDR3 DNA reads TGTGCCAGCAGCCTAAGGACAGGGTACCATGAGCAGTTCTTC. Amino acid sequence: CASSLRTGYHEQFF.

In nucleotides, the CDR3 is TGTGCCATCCAGGGGACAGGGGGAAGCTACACCTTC. Translation gives CAIQGTGGSYTF. The chain has TRBV2 and TRBJ1-2, with TRBD1 identical over 11 bases. CDR3 length: 12 amino acids. The V and J ends lost 10 bases and 9 bases, in that order; junction bases with no gene match: 7. The germline CDR1 and CDR2 sequences are SNHLY and FYNNEI.

V and J are TRBV4-3 and TRBJ2-1, with 10 bases aligning to TRBD2. V lost 3 bases, J lost 7 bases, and 6 bases stayed unmatched. CDR1 and CDR2 (germline): LGHNA, YSLEER. The CDR3 is 15 residues long. The CDR3 protein is CASSHSSGSQNEQFF. The CDR3 nucleotides are TGCGCCAGCAGCCACTCTAGCGGGAGTCAGAATGAGCAGTTCTTC.

V is TRBV27 and J is TRBJ2-7; TRBD1 matches 8 bases. Germline V gene sequence: CDR1 MNHEY, CDR2 SMNVEV (reference sequence). This CDR3 has 14 residues. V was clipped by 5 bases and J by 6 bases; unmatched bases: 9. The CDR3 reads CASSLRDRGREQYF. The CDR3 region has the DNA TGTGCCAGCAGTCTCCGCGACAGGGGACGCGAGCAGTACTTC.

The rearrangement uses TRBV5-6 and TRBJ2-1; 8 nucleotides agree with TRBD2. The germline V gene encodes CDR1 SGHDT and CDR2 YYEEEE. The CDR3 contains 15 residues. Unmatched junction bases numbered 8, after V lost 4 bases and J lost 5 bases. The CDR3 loop reads CASSPGLDGDNEQFF. The CDR3 DNA sequence: TGTGCCAGCAGCCCGGGACTAGACGGCGACAATGAGCAGTTCTTC.

The chain recombines TRBV15 with TRBJ2-7; TRBD2 might be the D (5 bases). V gave up 1 base and J gave up 7 bases, with 5 bases separating them. The CDR3 totals 11 residues. Germline V gene data show CDR1 as LNHNV and CDR2 as YYDKDF (reference sequence). CDR3 protein: CATSRGREQYF. In DNA, the CDR3 is TGTGCCACCAGCAGAGGGAGGGAGCAGTACTTC.

By frequency, this clone is medium-sized (0.01 to 0.1%). V gene TRBV7-2 combines with J gene TRBJ2-3; perhaps TRBD1 as D (7 bases). V was cut by 5 bases and J by 0 bases, with 15 bases left in between. The CDR3 runs to 16 residues. CDR1 and CDR2 (germline): SGHTA, FQGNSA. The CDR3: CASSPRQGGSTDTQYF. The CDR3 coding sequence is TGTGCCAGCAGCCCGCGACAGGGAGGAAGCACAGATACGCAGTATTTT. The whole variable domain, filled in from reference TRBV7-2 and TRBJ2-3, reads GAGVSQSPSNKVTEKGKDVELRCDPISGHTALYWYRQSLGQGLEFLIYFQGNSAPDKSGLPSDRFSAERTGGSVSTLTIQRTQQEDSAVYLCASSPRQGGSTDTQYFGPGTRLTVL.

The chain is built from TRBV19 and TRBJ1-2; TRBD1 matches at 7 bases. The germline V gene has CDR1 LNHDA and CDR2 SQIVND (reference sequence). After removal of 7 bases from V and 5 bases from J, the junction contained 10 bases not matched to a gene. CDR3 size: 14 residues. This CDR3 is CASTVWTGDYGYTF. The CDR3 coding sequence is TGTGCCAGTACGGTCTGGACAGGAGATTATGGCTACACCTTC.

This rearrangement joins TRBV25-1 to TRBJ2-1, with 8 nucleotides matching TRBD2. J was trimmed by 5 bases and V by 7 bases; bases with no gene match: 13. Germline loops: CDR1 MGHDK, CDR2 SYGVNS. The CDR3 runs to 16 residues. CDR3 nucleotides: TGTGCCAGCACTCAGGGCCGGGAGGGCCCCGACAATGAGCAGTTCTTC. Translated, it gives CASTQGREGPDNEQFF.

This chain connects TRBV28 to TRBJ2-7; D not certain. CDR1 is MDHEN, CDR2 SYDVKM, per germline. The CDR3 consists of 21 residues. The V and J ends lost 2 bases and 0 bases respectively, with 29 bases between them. CDR3 region: CASSLILWRSPLTPNSYEQYF. In DNA form, the CDR3 reads TGTGCCAGCAGTTTAATCCTGTGGCGGTCCCCGTTAACCCCCAACTCCTACGAGCAGTACTTC.

The chain employs TRBV6-5 and TRBJ2-6; the D is unclear. Germline assignment: CDR1 MNHEY and CDR2 SVGAGI. CDR3 length: 15 residues. V lost 7 bases to trimming and J lost 4 bases, with 14 bases between them. DNA of the CDR3: TGTGCCAGCACCATTAGCCTGTCCGGGGCCAACGTCCTGACTTTC. Translating it yields CASTISLSGANVLTF.

The CDR3 is CSVRPQGDNEQFF. DNA for the CDR3: TGCAGCGTTCGCCCCCAGGGGGACAATGAGCAGTTCTTC. This chain links TRBV29-1 with TRBJ2-1; 7 nucleotides match TRBD1. This CDR3 is 13 amino acids long. The trim removed 5 bases at V and 5 bases at J, leaving 6 bases unmatched. Germline loops: CDR1 SQVTM, CDR2 ANQGSEA.